This paragraph covers one TCR beta chain sequence. The data originate from a study of blood T cell repertoires in COVID-19. On the study more broadly: Sites across the United States, Italy and Spain contributed samples from acute and convalescent COVID-19.

This CDR3 is built from 14 residues. CDR1 is MNHEY, CDR2 SVGAGI, per germline. V dropped 11 bases and J dropped 2; count of bases not matched to a gene: 11. The repertoire was sequenced with immunoSEQ multiplex PCR; TCRdb's copy has only in-frame clones and lacks some. The sample shows about 21,000 clones, about 89% of them seen only once. The sequencing input was peripheral blood. The sequence was collected from a human donor with active COVID-19. The donor label of this sample is uncertain. This rearrangement joins TRBV6-5 to TRBJ2-5, with 7 bases that match TRBD1. The CDR3 DNA reads TGTGCCGGAAAGACAGGGATAGGTCAAGAGACCCAGTACTTC. This codes for CAGKTGIGQETQYF.